The rows below give T cell receptor beta chains drawn from one sample of a study of molecular identifiers for immune sequencing clone quantification. TCRdb used MiXCR to reprocess the PCR reads, holding one entry per CDR3 protein. The sample yields 350,000 or so distinct CDR3 sequences, around a fifth seen once. Specimen: naive CD8+ T cells from blood, with Jurkat cell RNA spiked in. These receptors came from a human donor in good health. Some libraries in this study had Jurkat cell RNA spiked in. CDR3s include the opening cysteine and the closing phenylalanine or tryptophan. Each record gives: J gene, clone size, V gene, D gene, CDR3 DNA, CDR3 protein. The D gene is left open where the match is weak. Clone size is not always given. Where it is, it says once, few, many or a class for expanded clones.

j_gene: TRBJ2-1; abundance: NA; v_gene: TRBV28; d_gene: NA; CDR3nt: TGTGCCAGCAGTTTATCCCCCAACCACAATGAGCAGTTCTTC; CDR3aa: CASSLSPNHNEQFF
j_gene: TRBJ1-5; abundance: many; v_gene: TRBV30; d_gene: NA; CDR3nt: TGTGCCTGGAGTCATACAGGGAGCAATCAGCCCCAGCATTTT; CDR3aa: CAWSHTGSNQPQHF
j_gene: TRBJ1-1; abundance: many; v_gene: TRBV10-3; d_gene: NA; CDR3nt: TGTGCCATCAGCACAGGGAGCTCTGAAGCTTTCTTT; CDR3aa: CAISTGSSEAFF
j_gene: TRBJ2-6; abundance: NA; v_gene: TRBV20-1; d_gene: TRBD2; CDR3nt: TGCAGTGCTTCCAAACTAGCGGGGAACTCTGGGGCCAACGTCCTGACTTTC; CDR3aa: CSASKLAGNSGANVLTF
j_gene: TRBJ1-1; abundance: many; v_gene: TRBV30; d_gene: NA; CDR3nt: TGTGCCTGGAGTCGTATGAACACTGAAGCTTTCTTT; CDR3aa: CAWSRMNTEAFF
j_gene: TRBJ1-1; abundance: many; v_gene: TRBV5-4; d_gene: TRBD1; CDR3nt: TGTGCCAGCAGGGCCGGGACAGAGTTTGAAGCTTTCTTT; CDR3aa: CASRAGTEFEAFF
j_gene: TRBJ1-1; abundance: NA; v_gene: TRBV5-8; d_gene: TRBD1; CDR3nt: TGTGCCAGCAGCGAACTAACAGGGGGATTTAACACTGAAGCTTTCTTT; CDR3aa: CASSELTGGFNTEAFF
j_gene: TRBJ2-7; abundance: few; v_gene: TRBV27; d_gene: TRBD2; CDR3nt: TGTGCCACCCGAGAGTCTGCGGGAGCCTCGAGCTCCTACGAGCAGTACTTC; CDR3aa: CATRESAGASSSYEQYF
j_gene: TRBJ2-3; abundance: many; v_gene: TRBV4-1; d_gene: NA; CDR3nt: TGCGCCAGCAAAACCCTACCAGGAACTAGCACAGATACGCAGTATTTT; CDR3aa: CASKTLPGTSTDTQYF
j_gene: TRBJ2-5; abundance: few; v_gene: TRBV13; d_gene: TRBD1; CDR3nt: TGTGCCAGGAGCTTAAGCGACAGGGTCCAAGAGACCCAGTACTTC; CDR3aa: CARSLSDRVQETQYF
j_gene: TRBJ2-3; abundance: many; v_gene: TRBV4-1; d_gene: TRBD1; CDR3nt: TGCGCCAGCAGCCAAGTTCAGGGGGCCAGCACAGATACGCAGTATTTT; CDR3aa: CASSQVQGASTDTQYF
j_gene: TRBJ1-2; abundance: NA; v_gene: TRBV27; d_gene: NA; CDR3nt: TGTGCCAGCAGTTTACTGGGCTTGGGCTATGGCTACACCTTC; CDR3aa: CASSLLGLGYGYTF
j_gene: TRBJ2-5; abundance: many; v_gene: TRBV7-9; d_gene: TRBD1; CDR3nt: TGTGCCAGCAGCTTAGTGACAGGGGGAAAGGAAGAGACCCAGTACTTC; CDR3aa: CASSLVTGGKEETQYF
j_gene: TRBJ2-7; abundance: few; v_gene: TRBV27; d_gene: TRBD1; CDR3nt: TGTGCCAGCAGTTTATCAGGGGGGACAGGGACTTACGAGCAGTACTTC; CDR3aa: CASSLSGGTGTYEQYF
j_gene: TRBJ1-1; abundance: many; v_gene: TRBV12-3/TRBV12-4; d_gene: NA; CDR3nt: TGTGCCAGCAGCTCGGACACAAGGAACACTGAAGCTTTCTTT; CDR3aa: CASSSDTRNTEAFF
j_gene: TRBJ2-3; abundance: NA; v_gene: TRBV10-3; d_gene: TRBD2; CDR3nt: TGTGCCATCAGTGAGTCCGAACTAGCGGGGGGGGCAGATACGCAGTATTTT; CDR3aa: CAISESELAGGADTQYF
j_gene: TRBJ1-1; abundance: many; v_gene: TRBV27; d_gene: NA; CDR3nt: TGTGCCAGCAGTATCTTTGAGAACACTGAAGCTTTCTTT; CDR3aa: CASSIFENTEAFF
j_gene: TRBJ2-7; abundance: many; v_gene: TRBV27; d_gene: TRBD1; CDR3nt: TGTGCCAGCAGTTTTAGGGACAGGGCCTACGAGCAGTACTTC; CDR3aa: CASSFRDRAYEQYF
j_gene: TRBJ1-6; abundance: NA; v_gene: TRBV11-2; d_gene: NA; CDR3nt: TGTGCCAGCAGCTCAAACGGCGGAGTAAGCTCCCATAATTCACCCCTCCACTTT; CDR3aa: CASSSNGGVSSHNSPLHF